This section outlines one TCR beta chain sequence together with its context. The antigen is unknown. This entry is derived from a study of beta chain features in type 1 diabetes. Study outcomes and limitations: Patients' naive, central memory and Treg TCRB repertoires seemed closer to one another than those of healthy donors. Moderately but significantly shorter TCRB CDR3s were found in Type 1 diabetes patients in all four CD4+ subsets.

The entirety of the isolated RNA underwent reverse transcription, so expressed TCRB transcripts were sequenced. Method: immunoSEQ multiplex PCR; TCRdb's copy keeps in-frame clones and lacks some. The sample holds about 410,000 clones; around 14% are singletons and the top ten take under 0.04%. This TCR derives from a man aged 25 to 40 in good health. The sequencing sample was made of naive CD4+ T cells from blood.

The CDR3 loop is CAVASVVEQFF. Here the CDR3 DNA reads TGTGCCGTTGCTTCGGTGGTTGAGCAGTTCTTC. The chain combines TRBV7-2 with TRBJ2-1; D gene uncertain. V lost 11 bases and J 9 bases, leaving 14 bases between the germline ends. The CDR3 sequence is 11 residues long. CDR1 and CDR2 (germline): SGHTA, FQGNSA.